This T cell receptor beta chain was documented in a study of blood T cells in healthy people across ages. On this clonotype itself: Its specificity is not known.

Regarding the study as a whole: Older age coincided with a roughly linear decline in TCR beta diversity per million T cells.

With a J-beta primer mix and a sample-barcoded 5' primer, a second PCR ran about 7 to 12 cycles. TCRdb ran MiXCR on the 5' RACE reads and lists one entry per CDR3 protein. The profile shows some 1.5 million distinct CDR3 sequences, less than 45% of them singletons. Individuals who donated were healthy Caucasians from Russia aged roughly 6 to 95. Every participating donor contributed roughly 11 milliliters of peripheral blood through a draw. The CDR3 sequence is 15 residues long. Germline CDR1 is SGDLS and CDR2 is YYNGEE. Between the trimmed V and J ends, which lost 3 bases and 6 bases, there was a span of 16 bases.

This rearrangement joins TRBV9 to TRBJ1-5; no reliable D call. Sequenced input: blood. This sequence was found in a woman between 18 and 30 years old in good health. The CDR3 region is CASSDGGLGSQPQHF. DNA for the CDR3: TGTGCCAGCAGCGACGGAGGACTCGGGAGTCAGCCCCAGCATTTT.